What follows describes a single T cell receptor (beta chain). The data are from a study of blood T cell repertoires in COVID-19. Germline V CDR1 and CDR2: MNHEY, SMNVEV (reference sequence). This CDR3 contains 14 residues. Deletions cut 8 bases from V and 5 bases from J, with 18 bases between. Assay used: immunoSEQ multiplex PCR; TCRdb lists only in-frame clones, some missing. The table shows around 65,000 clones, with approximately 84% occurring only once. This receptor was taken from a human donor in a cohort sampled during active COVID-19. The sequenced sample was peripheral blood. The rearrangement links TRBV27 to TRBJ1-1; D may be TRBD1 (6 bases). This chain's CDR3 is CASRPAGRGTEAFF. As DNA, the CDR3 is TGTGCCAGCCGACCCGCAGGGAGGGGGACTGAAGCTTTCTTT.